The 14 T cell receptor beta chains below come from one sample, sequenced in a study of blood T cell repertoires in COVID-19. Generated by immunoSEQ multiplex PCR, the TCRdb table keeps only in-frame clones and is missing some. The table shows roughly 410,000 clones, with roughly 86% occurring only once. The specimen was peripheral blood. Every receptor here comes from a woman aged 55-69 years with COVID-19, enrolled during active disease.

This clone was seen a single time. The chain carries TRBV15 and TRBJ2-6, with D possibly matching TRBD1 (6 bases). This CDR3 is 15 amino acids long. V was clipped by 0 bases and J by 12 bases, with 15 bases between them. Germline CDR1 and CDR2: LNHNV and YYDKDF (reference sequence). CDR3 nucleotides: TGTGCCACCAGCAGAGATTCCGCAGGGGTTAGCGTCCTGACTTTC. It yields the protein CATSRDSAGVSVLTF.

The chain has TRBV28 and TRBJ1-2; the match to TRBD1 covers 9 bases. CDR3 length: 14 residues. Trimming removed 5 bases from V and 8 bases from J; junction bases left unmatched: 9. Per germline, CDR1 MDHEN and CDR2 SYDVKM. The chain's CDR3 is CASSAGTGLLGYTF. DNA of the CDR3: TGTGCCAGCAGTGCAGGGACAGGGCTGCTGGGCTACACCTTC.

This clone was counted a single time. The rearrangement joins TRBV19 to TRBJ1-5; tentative D call: TRBD1 (6 bases). Germline values: CDR1 LNHDA, CDR2 SQIVND (reference sequence). Trimming left V 7 bases short and J 1 base short, with 17 bases between. This CDR3 comprises 16 residues. This CDR3 is CASTPYLGASNQPQHF. Written as DNA, the CDR3 is TGTGCCAGTACCCCTTACTTGGGGGCGAGCAATCAGCCCCAGCATTTT.

The rearrangement uses TRBV11-2 and TRBJ1-1; tentatively, D is TRBD1 (5 bases). Germline V gene lookup returns CDR1 SGHAT and CDR2 FQNNGV. The length of the CDR3 is 15 residues. V dropped 2 bases and J dropped 8 bases, with 18 bases sitting between them. Here the CDR3 DNA reads TGTGCCAGCAGCTTATACCCAGGGCTGAACTCGGAAGCTTTCTTT. Translation gives CASSLYPGLNSEAFF.

The chain links TRBV7-2 to TRBJ2-7; 11 bases agree with TRBD1. The CDR3 spans 14 residues. Losses at the gene ends were 5 bases for V and 3 bases for J; bases not matched to a gene: 3. The germline V gene has CDR1 SGHTA and CDR2 FQGNSA. This chain's CDR3 is CASSRGQGDYEQYF. The CDR3 region has the DNA TGTGCCAGCAGCCGGGGACAGGGGGACTACGAGCAGTACTTC.

This clone was found a few times. The CDR3 bases are TGTGCCAGCAGCCGGGCTAGCGGGAGCAATGAGCAGTTCTTC. Translating gives CASSRASGSNEQFF. This rearrangement joins TRBV11-3 to TRBJ2-1; 10 nucleotides agree with TRBD2. V lost 5 bases and J lost 6; bases outside the gene matches: 4. CDR3 size: 14 residues. Germline CDR1 reads SGHNT; CDR2 reads YENEEA.

The V call is TRBV27, the J call TRBJ1-6; D is unclear. The V end lost 3 bases, the J end lost 2 bases, and 8 bases lay between the germline ends. Germline V gene lookup returns CDR1 MNHEY and CDR2 SMNVEV (reference sequence). This CDR3 is 15 amino acids long. This CDR3 is CASSLLTAYNSPLHF. The CDR3 DNA reads TGTGCCAGCAGTTTGCTTACAGCCTATAATTCACCCCTCCACTTT.

The V and J genes are TRBV19 and TRBJ1-2; no reliable D call. Germline CDR1 LNHDA, CDR2 SQIVND (reference sequence). There are 12 residues in the CDR3. V lost 3 bases and J lost 7, with 9 bases in between. CDR3 region: CASSIRQAGYTF. CDR3 DNA: TGTGCCAGTAGTATTAGGCAGGCTGGCTACACCTTC.

This clone came up a few times. The V call is TRBV2, the J call TRBJ1-2, with 8 bases fitting TRBD1. Germline V gene sequence: CDR1 SNHLY, CDR2 FYNNEI. The CDR3 is 13 residues long. The V segment lost 6 bases and the J segment 3 bases; nucleotides outside the gene matches: 3. The CDR3 here is CASSGTGDYGYTF. The CDR3, as DNA: TGTGCCAGCAGCGGGACAGGAGACTATGGCTACACCTTC.

V gene TRBV9 combines with J gene TRBJ2-2; 11 nucleotides line up with TRBD2. The V segment lost 3 bases and the J segment 4 bases; nucleotides outside the gene matches: 14. Per the germline V gene, CDR1 is SGDLS and CDR2 is YYNGEE. This CDR3 region has 19 residues. CDR3 in amino acids: CASSASLAGGLFLTGELFF. Here the CDR3 DNA reads TGTGCCAGCAGCGCATCCCTAGCGGGGGGCCTGTTCCTCACCGGGGAGCTGTTTTTT.

The chain has TRBV5-6 and TRBJ2-7; 10 bases line up with TRBD1. Germline assignment: CDR1 SGHDT and CDR2 YYEEEE. V gave up 2 bases and J gave up 6 bases; unmatched junction bases: 5. The CDR3 has 14 amino acids. In DNA, the CDR3 is TGTGCCAGCAGCTTACCGACAGGGGGCGGCGAGCAGTACTTC. This translates into CASSLPTGGGEQYF.

V is TRBV9 and J is TRBJ2-5; a weak D match, TRBD1 (5 bases). V lost 1 base and J lost 4, with 8 bases in between. Germline V gene lookup returns CDR1 SGDLS and CDR2 YYNGEE. The length of the CDR3 is 13 residues. The CDR3 loop reads CASSVRGGETQYF. The CDR3 nucleotides are TGTGCCAGCAGCGTAAGGGGCGGAGAGACCCAGTACTTC.

The V call is TRBV30, the J call TRBJ1-2; D is unclear. There are 12 residues in the CDR3. Germline V gives CDR1 GTSNPN, CDR2 SVGIG (reference sequence). Trimming left V 2 bases short and J 5 bases short, with 9 bases between. The CDR3 bases are TGTGCCTGGAGTCTACGAGAGTATGGCTACACCTTC. Protein: CAWSLREYGYTF.

This clone was detected many times. J is TRBJ2-3 and V is TRBV15; D unclear. Germline loops: CDR1 LNHNV, CDR2 YYDKDF (reference sequence). Between the trimmed V and J ends, which lost 1 base and 2 bases, there was a span of 4 bases. There are 13 residues in the CDR3. The CDR3 coding sequence is TGTGCCACCAGCAGAGGTCTCACAGATACGCAGTATTTT. Translating gives CATSRGLTDTQYF.